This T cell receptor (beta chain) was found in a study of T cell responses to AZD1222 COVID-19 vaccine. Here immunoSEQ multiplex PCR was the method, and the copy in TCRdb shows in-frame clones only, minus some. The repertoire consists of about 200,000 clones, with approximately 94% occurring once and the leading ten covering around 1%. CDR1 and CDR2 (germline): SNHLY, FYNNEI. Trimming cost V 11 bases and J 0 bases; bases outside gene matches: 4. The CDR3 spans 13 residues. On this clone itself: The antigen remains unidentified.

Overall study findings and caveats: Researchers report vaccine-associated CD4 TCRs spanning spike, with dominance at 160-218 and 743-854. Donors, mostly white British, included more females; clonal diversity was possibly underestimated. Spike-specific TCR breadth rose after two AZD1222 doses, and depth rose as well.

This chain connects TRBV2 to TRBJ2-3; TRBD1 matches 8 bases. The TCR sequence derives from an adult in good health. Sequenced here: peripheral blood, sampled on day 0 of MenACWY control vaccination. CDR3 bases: TGTGCCGACAGGGGTTCTAGCACAGATACGCAGTATTTT. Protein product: CADRGSSTDTQYF.